This T cell receptor beta chain originates from a study of blood T cell repertoires in COVID-19. Study at large: The United States, Italy and Spain supplied acute and convalescent COVID-19 samples. T cells, B-cell-depleted T cells, or PBMCs provided the cDNA or gDNA that served as material.

Original data processing: Amplification from reference gene primers served as the basis for estimated nucleated cell counts. Produced via immunoSEQ multiplex PCR; TCRdb's table is partial and in-frame only. V and J calls and clone size follow that table, whereas D and trimming were derived from the DNA. There are 140,000 to 150,000 clones in the sample; 75% to 85% occur only once, and roughly 8% lies in the top ten. Trimming left V 1 base short and J 10 bases short, with 7 bases between. Looked up from germline, CDR1 is MGHRA and CDR2 is YSYEKL. The CDR3 runs to 11 residues. The receptor was isolated from a human donor with acute or convalescent COVID-19. The donor label of this sample is uncertain. The chain uses TRBV4-1 and TRBJ1-1; D gene uncertain. The sequencing input was peripheral blood. The CDR3 DNA is TGCGCCAGCAGCCAAGGAGGCGCAGCTTTCTTT. Protein product: CASSQGGAAFF.